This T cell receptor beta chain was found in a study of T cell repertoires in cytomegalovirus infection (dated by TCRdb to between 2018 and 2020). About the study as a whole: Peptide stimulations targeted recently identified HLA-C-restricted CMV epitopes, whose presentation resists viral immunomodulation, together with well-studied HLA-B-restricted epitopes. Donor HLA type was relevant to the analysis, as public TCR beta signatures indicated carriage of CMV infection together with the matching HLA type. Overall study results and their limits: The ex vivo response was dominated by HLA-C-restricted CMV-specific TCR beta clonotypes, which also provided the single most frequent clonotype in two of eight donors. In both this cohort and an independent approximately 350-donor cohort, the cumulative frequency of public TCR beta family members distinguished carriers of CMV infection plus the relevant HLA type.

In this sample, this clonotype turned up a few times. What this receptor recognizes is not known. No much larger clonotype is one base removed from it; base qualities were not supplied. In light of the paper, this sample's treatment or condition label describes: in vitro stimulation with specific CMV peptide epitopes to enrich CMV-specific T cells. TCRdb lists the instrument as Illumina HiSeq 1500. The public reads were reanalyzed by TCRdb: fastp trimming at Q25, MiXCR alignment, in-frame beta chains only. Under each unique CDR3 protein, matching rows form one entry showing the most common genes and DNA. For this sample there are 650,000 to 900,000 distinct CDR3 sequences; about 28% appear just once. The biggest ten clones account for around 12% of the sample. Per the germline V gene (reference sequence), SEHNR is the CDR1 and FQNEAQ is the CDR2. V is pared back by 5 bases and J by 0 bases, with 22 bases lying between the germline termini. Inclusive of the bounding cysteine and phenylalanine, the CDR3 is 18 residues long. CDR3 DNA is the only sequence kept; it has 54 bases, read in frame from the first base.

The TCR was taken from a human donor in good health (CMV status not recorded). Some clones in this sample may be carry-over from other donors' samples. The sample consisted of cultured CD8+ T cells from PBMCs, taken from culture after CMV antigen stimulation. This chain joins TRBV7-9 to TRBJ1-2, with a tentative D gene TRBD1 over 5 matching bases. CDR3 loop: CASSTAGGPPRTNYGYTF. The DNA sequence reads TGTGCCAGCAGCACGGCGGGGGGACCCCCCAGGACTAACTATGGCTACACCTTC. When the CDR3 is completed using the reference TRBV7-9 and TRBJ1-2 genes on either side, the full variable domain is DTGVSQNPRHKITKRGQNVTFRCDPISEHNRLYWYRQTLGQGPEFLTYFQNEAQLEKSRLLSDRFSAERPKGSFSTLEIQRTEQGDSAMYLCASSTAGGPPRTNYGYTFGSGTRLTVV.